This T cell receptor beta chain originates from a study of beta chain features in type 1 diabetes. Overall study findings and caveats: Within each of all four CD4+ subsets, Type 1 diabetes patients had TCRB CDR3s that were moderately but significantly shorter.

Concerning this clone itself: What it binds is not known.

The V end lost 1 base, the J end lost 0 bases, and 5 bases lay between the germline ends. CDR3 size: 14 residues. Per the germline V gene, CDR1 is SGDLS and CDR2 is YYNGEE. The authors reverse transcribed all of the isolated RNA, so sequencing captured expressed TCRB transcripts. The method was immunoSEQ multiplex PCR; TCRdb's version includes in-frame clones alone and lacks a portion of them. Here the sample spans 300,000 or so clones, around 9% being singletons. J is TRBJ1-3 and V is TRBV9, with D hard to call. The source is a man younger than 40 with type 1 diabetes. Specimen: central memory CD4+ T cells from blood. The CDR3 DNA sequence: TGTGCCAGCAGCGTAACCAGCTCTGGAAACACCATATATTTT. Translating it yields CASSVTSSGNTIYF.